This T cell receptor beta chain stems from a study of CD8 T cells in Susac syndrome. Reverse transcription used roughly 0.45 to 1 ug RNA and random hexamers. Via MiXCR, TCRdb re-called the immunoSEQ multiplex PCR reads, giving one row per CDR3 protein. In the table there are about 190,000 distinct CDR3 sequences, 95% of which are singletons. Trimming left V 5 bases short and J 4 bases short, with 14 bases between. CDR1 is SGHTA, CDR2 FQGNSA, per germline. CDR3 size: 15 residues. Source material: CD4+ T cells from PBMCs. The V gene is TRBV7-2, the J gene TRBJ1-4; perhaps TRBD1 as D (5 bases). This TCR was sampled from a human donor in good health. This CDR3 reads CASSPWGRLNEKLFF. The CDR3 nucleotides read TGTGCCAGCAGCCCGTGGGGCCGGCTTAATGAAAAACTGTTTTTT.